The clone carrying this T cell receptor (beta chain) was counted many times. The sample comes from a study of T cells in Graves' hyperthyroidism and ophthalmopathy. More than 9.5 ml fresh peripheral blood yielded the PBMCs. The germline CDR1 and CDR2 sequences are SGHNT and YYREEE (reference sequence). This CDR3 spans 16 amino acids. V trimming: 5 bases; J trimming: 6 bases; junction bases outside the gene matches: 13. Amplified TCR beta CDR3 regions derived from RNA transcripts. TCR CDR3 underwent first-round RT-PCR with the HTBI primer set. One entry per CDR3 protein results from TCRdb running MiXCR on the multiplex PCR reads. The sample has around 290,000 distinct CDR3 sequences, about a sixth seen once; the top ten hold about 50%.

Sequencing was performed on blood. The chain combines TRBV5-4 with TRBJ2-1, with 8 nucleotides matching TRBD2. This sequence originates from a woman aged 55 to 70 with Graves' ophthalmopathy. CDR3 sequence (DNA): TGTGCCAGCAGTAGGGGGAGCGGGAGCCACCCCAATGAGCAGTTCTTC. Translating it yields CASSRGSGSHPNEQFF.